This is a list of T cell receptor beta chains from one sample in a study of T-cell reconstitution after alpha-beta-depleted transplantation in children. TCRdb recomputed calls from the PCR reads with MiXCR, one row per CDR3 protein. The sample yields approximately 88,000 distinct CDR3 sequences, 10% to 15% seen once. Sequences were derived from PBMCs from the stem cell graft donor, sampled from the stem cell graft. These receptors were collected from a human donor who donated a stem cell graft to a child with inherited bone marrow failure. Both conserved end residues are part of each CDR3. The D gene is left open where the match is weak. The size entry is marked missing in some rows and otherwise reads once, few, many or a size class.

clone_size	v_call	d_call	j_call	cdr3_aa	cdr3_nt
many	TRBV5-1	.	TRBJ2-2	CASSLGVLNTGELFF	TGCGCCAGCAGCTTGGGCGTCCTGAACACCGGGGAGCTGTTTTTT
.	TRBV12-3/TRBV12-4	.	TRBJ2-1	CASSFRPNEQFF	TGTGCCAGCAGTTTTAGGCCAAACGAGCAGTTCTTC
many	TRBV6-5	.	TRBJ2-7	CASSSYGSRTYEQYF	TGTGCCAGCAGTTCCTACGGGAGTAGGACCTACGAGCAGTACTTC
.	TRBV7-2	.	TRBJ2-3	CASSPRGGGVTDTQYF	TGTGCCAGCAGCCCCCGGGGAGGGGGGGTCACAGATACGCAGTATTTT
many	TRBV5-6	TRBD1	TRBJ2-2	CAARTGNTGELFF	TGTGCGGCAAGGACAGGGAACACCGGGGAGCTGTTTTTT
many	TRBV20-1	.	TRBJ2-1	CSAKDYSYNEQFF	TGCAGTGCTAAGGACTACTCCTACAATGAGCAGTTCTTC
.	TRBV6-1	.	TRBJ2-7	CASSPGHPLEQYF	TGTGCCAGCAGTCCCGGACATCCTCTCGAGCAGTACTTC
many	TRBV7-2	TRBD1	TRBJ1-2	CASSSDRDDHGYTF	TGTGCCAGCAGCTCCGACAGGGACGATCATGGCTACACCTTC
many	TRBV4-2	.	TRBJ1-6	CASSQEGAEGSPLHF	TGTGCCAGCAGCCAAGAAGGGGCGGAAGGTTCACCCCTCCACTTT
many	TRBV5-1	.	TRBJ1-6	CASSLDSRGHSPLHF	TGCGCCAGCAGTTTGGACTCCAGGGGACATTCACCCCTCCACTTT
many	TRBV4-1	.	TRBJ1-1	CASSQDGAELEAFF	TGCGCCAGCAGCCAAGATGGCGCCGAACTGGAAGCTTTCTTT
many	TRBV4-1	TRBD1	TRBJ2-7	CASSHPGQGLEQYF	TGCGCCAGCAGCCATCCCGGACAGGGGTTAGAGCAGTACTTC
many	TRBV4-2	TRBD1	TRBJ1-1	CASSQAGTGYLNTEAFF	TGTGCCAGCAGCCAAGCGGGGACAGGGTACCTGAACACTGAAGCTTTCTTT
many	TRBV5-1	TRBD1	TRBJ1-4	CASTQGVLGQLNEKLFF	TGCGCCAGCACTCAGGGCGTTCTGGGACAGCTTAATGAAAAACTGTTTTTT
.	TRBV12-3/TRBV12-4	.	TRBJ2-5	CASSPSRAAGETQYF	TGTGCCAGCAGCCCGTCCAGGGCCGCGGGAGAGACCCAGTACTTC
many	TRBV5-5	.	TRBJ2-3	CASSWATMAVADTQYF	TGTGCCAGCAGCTGGGCGACCATGGCAGTGGCAGATACGCAGTATTTT
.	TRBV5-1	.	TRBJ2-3	CASSLGLARDTQYF	TGCGCCAGCAGCTTGGGGCTAGCTAGAGATACGCAGTATTTT
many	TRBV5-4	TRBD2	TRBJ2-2	CASSSMTSGSEELFF	TGTGCCAGCAGCTCGATGACTAGCGGGAGCGAGGAGCTGTTTTTT
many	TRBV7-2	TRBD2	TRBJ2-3	CASRRSGTSTDTQYF	TGTGCCAGCAGACGCAGCGGGACTAGCACAGATACGCAGTATTTT
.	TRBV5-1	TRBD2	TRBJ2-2	CASSLEPSGNTGEQFF	TGCGCCAGCAGCTTGGAACCTAGCGGGAACACCGGGGAGCAGTTTTTT
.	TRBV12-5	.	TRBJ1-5	CASGLDGAGNQPQHF	TGTGCTAGTGGTTTGGACGGAGCGGGCAATCAGCCCCAGCATTTT
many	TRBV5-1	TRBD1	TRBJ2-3	CASSLGTEVSTDTQYF	TGCGCCAGCAGCCTAGGGACAGAAGTTAGCACAGATACGCAGTATTTT
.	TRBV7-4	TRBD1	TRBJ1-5	CASCQEGTGLYSNQPQHF	TGTGCCTCCTGCCAAGAGGGGACAGGACTCTATAGCAATCAGCCCCAGCATTTT